The 27 T cell receptor beta chains below come from one sample, sequenced in a study of T-cell reconstitution after alpha-beta-depleted transplantation in children. Study-wide results and caveats: As was reported, about two months after transplant, alpha-beta T cells came from several hundred expanded graft clones.

These receptors have no known antigen. TCRbeta library construction was performed incorporating unique molecular identifiers. A single record per CDR3 protein comes from TCRdb applying MiXCR to the PCR reads. Here the sample spans about 31,000 distinct CDR3 sequences, under 8% being singletons. The input for sequencing was peripheral blood, taken 60 days after TCRalphabeta/CD19-depleted stem cell transplant. These receptors were obtained from a child under two years old who had a stem cell transplant for acute myeloid leukemia, so the T cells may come from the graft donor.

This clonotype was detected many times. The V and J genes are TRBV4-3 and TRBJ2-3; D is unresolved. CDR1 is LGHNA and CDR2 is YSLEER in the germline V gene. The V and J ends lost 2 bases and 8 bases respectively, with 11 bases between them. The CDR3 sequence is 13 residues long. The CDR3, as DNA: TGCGCCAGCAGCCAACCCAGGATTGGTACGCAGTATTTT. Its translation: CASSQPRIGTQYF.

This clonotype was observed at least ten times. The chain is built from TRBV27 and TRBJ1-5, with D hard to call. The germline V gene encodes CDR1 MNHEY and CDR2 SMNVEV (reference sequence). Trimming cost V 3 bases and J 3 bases, with 6 bases left between them. This CDR3 has 13 amino acids. CDR3 protein: CASSLAPNQPQHF. CDR3 nucleotide sequence: TGTGCCAGCAGTTTGGCACCCAATCAGCCCCAGCATTTT.

This clonotype was counted many times. J is TRBJ1-6 and V is TRBV20-1; D call uncertain. Germline CDR1 is DFQATT and CDR2 is SNEGSKA (reference sequence). The CDR3 length is 11 residues. V lost 3 bases and J lost 7, with 4 bases in between. The chain's CDR3 is CSASRNSPLHF. DNA of the CDR3: TGCAGTGCTAGCAGGAATTCACCCCTCCACTTT.

This clonotype has at least ten counts. The chain recombines TRBV9 with TRBJ2-7, with 7 bases matching TRBD2. Losses at the gene ends were 0 bases for V and 5 bases for J; bases not matched to a gene: 5. CDR1 SGDLS and CDR2 YYNGEE come from the germline V gene. This CDR3 is 14 amino acids long. The CDR3: CASSVVAGAHEQYF. CDR3 sequence (DNA): TGTGCCAGCAGCGTAGTGGCGGGAGCCCACGAGCAGTACTTC.

In this sample, this clonotype turned up many times. The chain couples TRBV20-1 to TRBJ2-3; D is undetermined. V lost 1 base to trimming and J lost 2 bases, with 7 bases between them. Germline V gene data show CDR1 as DFQATT and CDR2 as SNEGSKA (reference sequence). The CDR3 spans 13 residues. CDR3: CSARAIDTDTQYF. DNA of the CDR3: TGCAGTGCTAGAGCGATAGACACAGATACGCAGTATTTT.

In its sample, this clonotype was seen many times. V gene TRBV6-5 combines with J gene TRBJ2-7, with D perhaps TRBD2 (6 bases). Trimming shortened V by 0 bases and J by 3 bases, and 12 bases separated the two germline ends. This CDR3 has 15 amino acids. Germline V gene data show CDR1 as MNHEY and CDR2 as SVGAGI. The CDR3 bases are TGTGCCAGCAGTTACTCCCTAGCGTCTATCTACGAGCAGTACTTC. This gives the protein CASSYSLASIYEQYF.

This clonotype was seen ten or more times. A junction boundary mismatches the germline segment, possibly from a read error. V gene TRBV28 combines with J gene TRBJ2-2, with 9 bases aligning to TRBD1. From germline, CDR1 is MDHEN and CDR2 SYDVKM. The CDR3 contains 16 residues. CDR3 amino acids: CASSPWGTGNSGELFF. The DNA for the CDR3 is TGTGCCAGCAGTCCCTGGGGGACAGGGAACTCCGGGGAGCTGTTTTTT.

Only a few counts were recorded for this clonotype. The chain couples TRBV7-2 to TRBJ1-2, with D perhaps matching TRBD1 (6 bases). The V gene's germline CDR1 is SGHTA and CDR2 FQGNSA. V lost 4 bases and J lost 4, with 16 bases in between. The CDR3 has 15 residues. CDR3 in amino acids: CASSSPQGLGYGYTF. CDR3 in DNA: TGTGCCAGCAGCTCACCCCAGGGGTTGGGCTATGGCTACACCTTC.

The sample holds many counts of this clonotype. The genes are TRBV30 and TRBJ1-3; D may be TRBD1 (5 bases). CDR1 and CDR2 from the germline V gene are GTSNPN and SVGIG (reference sequence). The CDR3 contains 12 residues. The CDR3 here is CAHGTDGNTIYF. The CDR3 region has the DNA TGTGCGCACGGGACGGACGGAAACACCATATATTTT.

This clonotype was picked up many times. This chain uses TRBV15 with TRBJ2-7, with 9 bases identical to TRBD2. V lost 8 bases to trimming and J lost 4 bases; unmatched junction nucleotides: 6. The CDR3 is 13 amino acids. CDR1 and CDR2 from the germline V gene are LNHNV and YYDKDF (reference sequence). The CDR3 is CATRPTSGYEQYF. The CDR3 nucleotides are TGTGCCACCCGGCCGACTAGCGGTTACGAGCAGTACTTC.

This clonotype was recorded many times. The J gene is TRBJ1-5, the V gene TRBV27, with D tentatively TRBD1 (6 bases). This CDR3 contains 14 residues. Germline values: CDR1 MNHEY, CDR2 SMNVEV (reference sequence). Trimming removed 5 bases at V and 5 bases at J, with 13 bases between. The CDR3 sequence is CASSIQGRDQPQHF. The CDR3, as DNA: TGTGCCAGCAGTATACAGGGAAGGGATCAGCCCCAGCATTTT.

There are a few counts of this clonotype. This rearrangement joins TRBV7-8 to TRBJ2-5, with D unclear. Deletions cut 4 bases from V and 1 base from J, with 13 bases between. CDR1 is SGHVS and CDR2 is FQNEAQ in the germline V gene. The CDR3 contains 15 residues. The CDR3 bases are TGTGCCAGCAGCTATTTGACGCAGTTCCAAGAGACCCAGTACTTC. Protein: CASSYLTQFQETQYF.

This clonotype was seen at least ten times. J is TRBJ2-7 and V is TRBV5-1, with 11 bases lining up with TRBD1. Germline V CDR1 and CDR2: SGHRS, YFSETQ. V lost 6 bases, J lost 4 bases, and 18 bases stayed unmatched. This CDR3 region has 18 residues. Here the CDR3 reads CASNPSYKGQGVTYEQYF. DNA of the CDR3: TGCGCCAGCAACCCCAGCTATAAGGGACAGGGGGTGACTTACGAGCAGTACTTC.

Ten or more counts support this clonotype. The V and J genes are TRBV19 and TRBJ2-5; 10 bases line up with TRBD1. J was trimmed by 6 bases and V by 5 bases; bases with no gene match: 9. Looked up from germline, CDR1 is LNHDA and CDR2 is SQIVND (reference sequence). This CDR3 is built from 15 residues. The CDR3 nucleotides read TGTGCCAGTAGTTCGCTTGGGGACAGGGGAAAGACCCAGTACTTC. This translates into CASSSLGDRGKTQYF.

The genes are TRBV19 and TRBJ2-7, with TRBD2 as a possible D gene (7 bases). V lost 3 bases and J lost 3, with 15 bases in between. This CDR3 comprises 15 residues. Germline CDR1 and CDR2: LNHDA and SQIVND (reference sequence). The CDR3 here is CASSIRGARGYEQYF. For the CDR3, the DNA is TGTGCCAGTAGTATTCGGGGGGCGCGAGGCTACGAGCAGTACTTC.

This clonotype was recorded at least ten times. The rearrangement uses TRBV10-3 and TRBJ2-7; 9 bases are shared with TRBD1. Germline assignment: CDR1 ENHRY and CDR2 SYGVKD. The CDR3 runs to 16 residues. The ends lost 2 bases at V and 5 bases at J; junction bases unmatched: 10. CDR3 residues: CAISERPGTGKDEQYF. CDR3 DNA: TGTGCCATCAGTGAGAGACCCGGGACAGGGAAAGACGAGCAGTACTTC.

V gene TRBV7-9 combines with J gene TRBJ2-5, with a possible D match to TRBD2 (6 bases). The ends were cut back, 5 bases at V and 5 bases at J, with 18 bases in the middle. Germline loops: CDR1 SEHNR, CDR2 FQNEAQ (reference sequence). This CDR3 comprises 15 residues. The CDR3 is CASSAPLATRETQYF. CDR3 bases: TGTGCCAGCAGCGCGCCTCTAGCGACCCGGGAGACCCAGTACTTC.

In its sample, this clonotype was seen many times. J is TRBJ2-2 and V is TRBV5-1; D is unresolved. V was clipped by 2 bases and J by 6 bases, with 11 bases between them. The CDR3 contains 14 residues. Germline CDR1 is SGHRS and CDR2 is YFSETQ. The DNA for the CDR3 is TGCGCCAGCAGCTTTTTACGGCGGCCCGGGGAGCTGTTTTTT. Translated: CASSFLRRPGELFF.

This clonotype was seen many times. The J gene is TRBJ2-1, the V gene TRBV6-5, with 14 bases aligning to TRBD2. Germline CDR1 MNHEY, CDR2 SVGAGI. This CDR3 is 20 amino acids long. With V trimmed by 6 bases and J by 7 bases, 20 bases remained unmatched. CDR3 DNA sequence: TGTGCCAGCAGACCCAGACAGGGGTGGCGACTAGCGGGAGGGCCAAATGAGCAGTTCTTC. As protein: CASRPRQGWRLAGGPNEQFF.

CDR3 sequence (DNA): TGTGCCAGCTCCCTTAGCGGGGGCTCCTCATCCTACGAGCAGTACTTC. Protein sequence: CASSLSGGSSSYEQYF. The V and J genes are TRBV9 and TRBJ2-7, with 9 bases lining up with TRBD2. Trimming took 7 bases from V and 1 from J; bases not matched to a gene: 12. This CDR3 is built from 16 residues. Germline CDR1 reads SGDLS; CDR2 reads YYNGEE.

This clonotype was seen repeatedly, ten times or more. The chain employs TRBV28 and TRBJ1-4, with D perhaps matching TRBD1 (5 bases). The V and J ends lost 2 bases and 5 bases respectively, with 9 bases between them. Per the germline V gene, CDR1 is MDHEN and CDR2 is SYDVKM. The CDR3 is 14 residues long. The CDR3 DNA is TGTGCCAGCAGTTTACCAGGGACGAATGAAAAACTGTTTTTT. This translates into CASSLPGTNEKLFF.

This clonotype has a count of ten or more. CDR3 DNA sequence: TGCACCTATATACGCGGGGGGACTGAAGCTTTCTTT. Translating it yields CTYIRGGTEAFF. This rearrangement joins TRBV29-1 to TRBJ1-1, with a possible D match to TRBD1 (5 bases). Germline lookup yields CDR1 SQVTM and CDR2 ANQGSEA. The CDR3 totals 12 residues. The whole variable domain, filled in from reference TRBV29-1 and TRBJ1-1, reads SAVISQKPSRDICQRGTSLTIQCQVDSQVTMMFWYRQQPGQSLTLIATANQGSEATYESGFVIDKFPISRPNLTFSTLTVSNMSPEDSSIYLCTYIRGGTEAFFGQGTRLTVV.

Ten or more counts support this clonotype. V gene TRBV6-5 combines with J gene TRBJ2-7; D might be TRBD1 or TRBD2, each matching 5 bases. The germline V and J ends were trimmed by 0 bases and 3 bases, with 12 bases remaining between them. The CDR3 covers 15 residues. Germline CDR1 MNHEY, CDR2 SVGAGI. In DNA, the CDR3 is TGTGCCAGCAGTTACTCTGGGGGTCCCTTCTACGAGCAGTACTTC. This sequence encodes CASSYSGGPFYEQYF.

This clonotype was observed many times. The chain uses TRBV4-1 and TRBJ2-7; the D gene is possibly TRBD1 (6 bases). The V end lost 1 base, the J end lost 2 bases, and 12 bases lay between the germline ends. The CDR3 extends over 15 amino acids. Germline V gene data show CDR1 as MGHRA and CDR2 as YSYEKL. CDR3 amino acids: CASSQGWQGTYEQYF. The CDR3 DNA reads as TGCGCCAGCAGCCAAGGCTGGCAGGGGACCTACGAGCAGTACTTC.

Many counts were recorded for this clonotype. This chain links TRBV11-2 with TRBJ1-3, with 8 bases matching TRBD1. With V trimmed by 4 bases and J by 3 bases, 5 bases remained unmatched. CDR1 is SGHAT and CDR2 is FQNNGV in the germline V gene. CDR3 length: 15 amino acids. As DNA, the CDR3 is TGTGCCAGCAGCTCCCTCAGGGGGCATGGAAACACCATATATTTT. Protein product: CASSSLRGHGNTIYF. Together with reference TRBV11-2 and TRBJ1-3, the CDR3 gives the full variable domain: EAGVAQSPRYKIIEKRQSVAFWCNPISGHATLYWYQQILGQGPKLLIQFQNNGVVDDSQLPKDRFSAERLKGVDSTLKIQPAKLEDSAVYLCASSSLRGHGNTIYFGEGSWLTVV.

This clonotype has ten or more counts. This rearrangement joins TRBV6-5 to TRBJ2-3; 12 bases match TRBD2. The CDR3 contains 17 residues. Germline V lookup: CDR1 MNHEY, CDR2 SVGAGI. The ends lost 2 bases at V and 3 bases at J; junction bases unmatched: 6. The CDR3 DNA follows: TGTGCCAGCAGTTACCGCGGACTAGCGGGATATACAGATACGCAGTATTTT. Its protein product is CASSYRGLAGYTDTQYF.

This clonotype appeared many times. The V gene is TRBV20-1, the J gene TRBJ2-7; TRBD2 might be the D (7 bases). Per the germline V gene, CDR1 is DFQATT and CDR2 is SNEGSKA (reference sequence). With 6 bases removed from V and 4 bases from J, the gap between germline ends came to 16 bases. The CDR3 contains 13 residues. This CDR3 reads CSAAGALWYEQYF. The CDR3 DNA reads as TGCAGTGCGGCGGGGGCTTTGTGGTACGAGCAGTACTTC.